The 22 T cell receptor beta chains in this list originate from one sample, sequenced in a study of CXCR3-negative and CXCR3-positive naive CD8 T cells. Libraries were UMI-labeled 5' RACE TRB cDNA. TCRdb processed the 5' RACE reads again and assigns one entry to each CDR3 protein, with no DNA. This sample's table has about 43,000 distinct CDR3 sequences. The sample comprised memory CD8+ T cells from blood. All receptors come from a human donor in good health. Some clones in this sample may be carry-over from other donors' samples.

The rearrangement uses TRBV2 and TRBJ1-2; TCRdb selects TRBD1, and the lack of DNA leaves this call unchecked. Per germline, CDR1 SNHLY and CDR2 FYNNEI. The CDR3 has 15 residues. The CDR3 region is CASSEPFRGTYGYTF.

This sequence joins TRBV12-3 or TRBV12-4 and TRBJ2-1; TCRdb proposes TRBD1, but this gene call is untestable without DNA. This CDR3 has 20 residues. CDR3 loop: CASSLYRTGYHSVGHPGQFF.

This chain connects TRBV5-6 to TRBJ2-1; as DNA is missing, the TRBD1 call by TCRdb cannot be tested. The CDR3 runs to 14 residues. Germline lookup yields CDR1 SGHDT and CDR2 YYEEEE. CDR3 amino acids: CASSLGSGAAEQFF. Full variable domain (missing parts from reference TRBV5-6 and TRBJ2-1): DAGVTQSPTHLIKTRGQQVTLRCSPKSGHDTVSWYQQALGQGPQFIFQYYEEEERQRGNFPDRFSGHQFPNYSSELNVNALLLGDSALYLCASSLGSGAAEQFFGPGTRLTVL.

This chain connects TRBV6-5 to TRBJ2-5; TCRdb outputs TRBD2, but without DNA this stays unchecked. Germline loops: CDR1 MNHEY, CDR2 SVGAGI. This CDR3 spans 14 amino acids. The CDR3 sequence: CASSYSGSGETQYF.

The chain carries TRBV5-4 and TRBJ2-7; TCRdb indicates TRBD1, and absent DNA this call remains unverified. CDR1 and CDR2 from the germline V gene are SGHNT and YYREEE (reference sequence). CDR3 size: 14 residues. This CDR3 is CVSSLAGATYEQYF.

The chain recombines TRBV12-3 or TRBV12-4 with TRBJ2-4; TCRdb indicates TRBD2, and absent DNA this call remains unverified. The CDR3 covers 12 residues. The CDR3 region is CASTEGGTRQYF.

The J gene is TRBJ2-1, the V gene TRBV7-2; TCRdb's D call, TRBD2, is unchecked because there is no DNA. The CDR3 loop spans 15 amino acids. CDR1 is SGHTA and CDR2 is FQGNSA in the germline V gene. CDR3 loop: CASSLTSGAYNEQFF.

The chain links TRBV7-2 to TRBJ1-1. The CDR3 extends over 16 amino acids. Germline-derived CDR1 and CDR2 are SGHTA and FQGNSA. CDR3 region: CASSLWLGGLNTEAFF.

The gene calls are TRBV12-3 or TRBV12-4 and TRBJ2-7; TCRdb picks TRBD1, but there is no DNA to check that call. This CDR3 is 14 amino acids long. CDR3: CASSFGTGAYEQYF.

The J gene is TRBJ1-4, the V gene TRBV15; the TCRdb D gene call, TRBD1, has no DNA to confirm it. The CDR3 spans 17 residues. CDR1 is LNHNV and CDR2 is YYDKDF in the germline V gene (reference sequence). CDR3 amino acids: CATSRGDARGGGEKLFF.

The chain joins TRBV20-1 to TRBJ1-1; TCRdb's D call of TRBD1 is untestable without DNA. CDR3 length equals 15 residues. CDR1 and CDR2 (germline): DFQATT, SNEGSKA (reference sequence). The CDR3 sequence: CSATGDSPWYTEAFF.

The CDR3 is CASSHGQGTNTGELFF. The chain carries TRBV23-1 and TRBJ2-2; lacking DNA, the TRBD1 call made by TCRdb goes unchecked. TRBV23-1 is an open reading frame, and its role is uncertain. The CDR3 consists of 16 residues.

The gene calls are TRBV4-1 and TRBJ2-3; TCRdb's D gene call, TRBD1, goes unchecked for lack of DNA. Germline V lookup: CDR1 MGHRA, CDR2 YSYEKL. CDR3 length equals 15 residues. The CDR3 protein is CASSPSGSFSDTQYF.

V and J are TRBV7-6 and TRBJ2-6. Germline-derived CDR1 and CDR2 are SGHVS and FNYEAQ. There are 16 residues in the CDR3. The CDR3 region is CASSPGVTAGANVLTF.

The J gene is TRBJ2-7, the V gene TRBV29-1; lacking DNA, the TRBD2 call made by TCRdb goes unchecked. This CDR3 comprises 12 residues. Germline CDR1 and CDR2: SQVTM and ANQGSEA. The CDR3 reads CSAGTGTYEQYF.

The rearrangement links TRBV20-1 to TRBJ2-7; TCRdb's D call, TRBD2, is unchecked because there is no DNA. CDR1 DFQATT and CDR2 SNEGSKA come from the germline V gene (reference sequence). There are 15 residues in the CDR3. CDR3 protein: CSARDLPSGNYEQYF.

The chain combines TRBV29-1 with TRBJ2-1; TCRdb reports TRBD2, a call that lacks DNA to check it against. CDR3 length: 13 amino acids. Germline loops: CDR1 SQVTM, CDR2 ANQGSEA. The CDR3 region is CSALSGGANEQFF.

This chain links TRBV7-3 with TRBJ2-1. This CDR3 contains 15 residues. CDR1 is SGHTA and CDR2 is FQGTGA in the germline V gene. This CDR3 is CASSSSASSYNEQFF.

This sequence joins TRBV12-3 or TRBV12-4 and TRBJ1-2; TCRdb picks TRBD1, but there is no DNA to check that call. The CDR3 contains 13 residues. The CDR3 spells CASSTTGTYGYTF.

This sequence joins TRBV6-5 and TRBJ1-1; the D call of TRBD1 rests on TCRdb alone, since no DNA is present to check it. The CDR3 totals 14 residues. In germline, CDR1 is MNHEY, CDR2 SVGAGI. CDR3: CASSYGQGLAEAFF.

The V and J genes are TRBV4-3 and TRBJ2-7. There are 15 residues in the CDR3. Germline V lookup: CDR1 LGHNA, CDR2 YSLEER. CDR3: CASSQDMGSSYEQYF.

This clonotype registers medium-sized by frequency. V usage is TRBV6-2 or TRBV6-3 and J usage is TRBJ2-7. The CDR3 spans 11 residues. Germline values: CDR1 MNHEY, CDR2 SVGEGT. The CDR3 is CASSASYEQYF.